The TCR beta chain described here comes from a study of vaccination effects on CD4 cells after COVID-19. Overall study: Participants received two doses of either the BNT162b2 or mRNA-1273 vaccine.

As regards this clone: Its specificity is unknown.

The germline gives CDR1 LNHNV, CDR2 YYDKDF (reference sequence). V shed 1 base and J shed 1 base, with 4 bases lying between them. This CDR3 has 14 amino acids. Study results and caveats: Clones induced by infection and by vaccine showed marked clonal contraction late after vaccination.

The assay was immunoSEQ multiplex PCR, and TCRdb's table has in-frame clones only and misses some. The repertoire consists of around 46,000 clones, with about 67% occurring once and the leading ten covering nearly 5.5%. CD4+ T cell isolation took place after 10 days of culture. The TCR originated in a human donor who received a COVID-19 vaccine. The chain carries TRBV15 and TRBJ2-2; D gene unclear. The sequenced sample was CD4+ T cells from PBMCs cultured without peptide, obtained before COVID-19 vaccination. CDR3 protein: CATSRGENTGELFF. For the CDR3, the DNA is TGTGCCACCAGCAGAGGGGAGAACACCGGGGAGCTGTTTTTT. Full variable domain (remainder filled in from reference TRBV15 and TRBJ2-2): DAMVIQNPRYQVTQFGKPVTLSCSQTLNHNVMYWYQQKSSQAPKLLFHYYDKDFNNEADTPDNFQSRRPNTSFCFLDIRSPGLGDTAMYLCATSRGENTGELFFGEGSRLTVL.